This record covers a single TCR beta chain. Its antigen is currently unknown. This likely comes from a read error, as the CDR3 has no conserved phenylalanine or tryptophan at its end. RNA was extracted from bulk tissue without any cell sorting. The library came from three nested PCR rounds adapted from ARM-PCR protocols. From the multiplex PCR reads, TCRdb called clonotypes with MiXCR, one entry per CDR3 protein. The repertoire holds approximately 65,000 distinct CDR3 sequences, with about three fifths as singletons. The germline V gene encodes CDR1 DFQATT and CDR2 SNEGSKA (reference sequence). The CDR3 is 13 residues long. The data derive from a study of tumor and adjacent non-tumor tissue in lung cancer. Points from the study as a whole: Significantly higher TCR diversity was found in tumor than normal lung.

The sequence came from a man in his forties or fifties with non-small cell lung cancer. The sequencing sample was made of lung tumor tissue. J is TRBJ1-1 and V is TRBV20-1, with 8 bases identical to TRBD1. CDR3 residues: CNAKQGVNTEAFL. The CDR3 DNA is TGCAATGCTAAACAGGGGGTTAACACTGAAGCTTTCCTT.